A selection of T cell receptor beta chains follows, all from one sample in a study of blood T cell repertoires in COVID-19. Method: immunoSEQ multiplex PCR; TCRdb's copy keeps in-frame clones and lacks some. The table records about 91,000 clones, roughly 86% of them present only once. Input material: peripheral blood. Every receptor here comes from a man aged 45-60 years with active or convalescent COVID-19. The CDR3 runs from the conserved cysteine through the conserved F or W. Fields, in order: J gene, clone size, V gene, D gene, CDR3 DNA, CDR3 protein. A D gene is named only where the DNA matches it firmly. The size entry is marked missing in some rows and otherwise reads once, few, many or a size class.

>TRBJ1-2|NA|TRBV27|TRBD1
TGTGCCAGCAGTTTCGGACAGGGGGCTTTGGGCTACACCTTC
CASSFGQGALGYTF
>TRBJ2-7|NA|TRBV28|NA
TGTGCCAGCAGTTTATATGAGGGATCAATCGGCTACGAGCAGTACTTC
CASSLYEGSIGYEQYF
>TRBJ2-1|few|TRBV9|NA
TGTGCCAGCAGCGTAGCGACAGCCTTAAGCTCCTACAATGAGCAGTTCTTC
CASSVATALSSYNEQFF
>TRBJ1-2|NA|TRBV14|TRBD1
TGTGCCAGCAGCCAAGCCGGGACAGGGGTCTTTAACTATGGCTACACCTTC
CASSQAGTGVFNYGYTF
>TRBJ2-3|once|TRBV5-4|TRBD2
TGTGCCAGCACCCAAAGACTAGCGGGGGTCACAGATACGCAGTATTTT
CASTQRLAGVTDTQYF
>TRBJ2-1|NA|TRBV14|NA
TGTGCCAGCAGCCAAATTATCGGGTCCTACAATGAGCAGTTCTTC
CASSQIIGSYNEQFF
>TRBJ2-3|NA|TRBV6-5|NA
TGTGCCAGCAGTTACTCCCCAACAGCGGGCACAGATACGCAGTATTTT
CASSYSPTAGTDTQYF
>TRBJ1-6|NA|TRBV4-3|NA
TGCGCCAGCGGGCCGGGGTATAATTCACCCCTCCACTTT
CASGPGYNSPLHF
>TRBJ2-1|NA|TRBV5-1|NA
TGCGCCAGCAGCTTGGTGCCACAGACAGCCCCACAAGATGAGCAGTTCTTC
CASSLVPQTAPQDEQFF
>TRBJ1-2|NA|TRBV2|NA
TGTGCCAGCAGTGACAGGGTTTTTGGCTACACCTTC
CASSDRVFGYTF
>TRBJ2-7|NA|TRBV5-4|NA
TGTGCCAGCAGCCCGGCAGGCCCTATAAGCTCCTACGAGCAGTACTTC
CASSPAGPISSYEQYF
>TRBJ1-2|NA|TRBV12-3/TRBV12-4|TRBD1
TGTGCCAGCACCTCCCAGGGGGATGGCTACACCTTC
CASTSQGDGYTF
>TRBJ2-3|NA|TRBV6-5|NA
TGTGCCAGCAGCCTACAGGGATTCACGACAGATACGCAGTATTTT
CASSLQGFTTDTQYF
>TRBJ2-7|once|TRBV19|NA
TGTGCCAGTAGTATCCCCAGGGGAGAGTCCTACGAGCAGTACTTC
CASSIPRGESYEQYF
>TRBJ2-3|NA|TRBV5-8|TRBD1
TGTGCCAGCAGCAGACCGGGACAGCCCACAGATACGCAGTATTTT
CASSRPGQPTDTQYF
>TRBJ2-5|NA|TRBV5-6|TRBD2
TGTGCCAGCAGCTTGGGAGCGGGGAGAAGTCTGACCCAGTACTTC
CASSLGAGRSLTQYF
>TRBJ1-2|NA|TRBV27|NA
TGTGCCAGCAGTGGGAGGGGAATCTATGGCTACACCTTC
CASSGRGIYGYTF
>TRBJ1-3|once|TRBV28|NA
TGTGCCAGCAGTTCCTCCCAGGGCACCATATATTTT
CASSSSQGTIYF
>TRBJ2-7|NA|TRBV10-3|NA
TGTGCCATCAGTGAGTCCGCGTACGAGCAGTACTTC
CAISESAYEQYF
>TRBJ1-3|NA|TRBV3-1/TRBV3-2|NA
TGTGCCAGCAGCCAAGACGACAGCCTCTCTGGAAACACCATATATTTT
CASSQDDSLSGNTIYF
>TRBJ2-3|NA|TRBV9|NA
TGTGCCAGCAACCCAGGGGGCACAGATACGCAGTATTTT
CASNPGGTDTQYF
>TRBJ1-3|NA|TRBV7-8|TRBD1
TGTGCCAGCAGCTTCGACAGGGGCCCGAGCTCTGGAAACACCATATATTTT
CASSFDRGPSSGNTIYF
>TRBJ2-4|NA|TRBV5-4|TRBD1
TGTGCCAGCAGCTCGACAGGGGCCAAAAACATTCAGTACTTC
CASSSTGAKNIQYF
>TRBJ1-1|few|TRBV7-2|NA
TGTGCCAGCAGCTGGAGATACCGGGGGAGGATGAACACTGAAGCTTTCTTT
CASSWRYRGRMNTEAFF
>TRBJ2-3|NA|TRBV7-2|TRBD2
TGTGCCAGCAGCCTGGGACTAGCGGGAGATACGCAGTATTTT
CASSLGLAGDTQYF
>TRBJ2-3|NA|TRBV5-1|NA
TGCGCCAGCAGCTCCGAGAACAGACGCACAGATACGCAGTATTTT
CASSSENRRTDTQYF
>TRBJ2-2|NA|TRBV7-8|NA
TGTGCCAGCAGACCGTCAGCCGGGGAGCTGTTTTTT
CASRPSAGELFF
>TRBJ1-6|NA|TRBV6-5|TRBD1
TGTGCCAGCAGGAGGACAGGGGGAACTTCACCCCTCCACTTT
CASRRTGGTSPLHF
>TRBJ1-3|NA|TRBV19|TRBD1
TGTGCCTCACGGTGGACAGGGGGCACCATATATTTT
CASRWTGGTIYF
>TRBJ2-2|NA|TRBV24-1|NA
TGTGCCACCAGTGACCGGGGGAATACGGGCACCGGGGAGCTGTTTTTT
CATSDRGNTGTGELFF
>TRBJ2-7|NA|TRBV5-1|TRBD1
TGCGCCAGCAGGGGGACAGGGGACTACGAGCAGTACTTC
CASRGTGDYEQYF
>TRBJ1-3|NA|TRBV11-2|NA
TGTGCCAGCAGGGCTGCCCGTGTAGGGAGTGGAAACACCATATATTTT
CASRAARVGSGNTIYF
>TRBJ2-3|NA|TRBV10-2|NA
TGCGCCAGCAGGATGGCAGGGAACCCAGATACGCAGTATTTT
CASRMAGNPDTQYF
>TRBJ1-2|NA|TRBV30|NA
TGTGCCTGGAGTTTGGGCAGGGAGGATGGCTACACCTTC
CAWSLGREDGYTF
>TRBJ1-1|NA|TRBV19|NA
TGTGCCAGTAGTATAGTAGGAGGCGCTGAAGCTTTCTTT
CASSIVGGAEAFF
>TRBJ2-2|NA|TRBV6-5|TRBD1
TGTGCCAGCAGTTACGACAGGGATACGGGGGAGCTGTTTTTT
CASSYDRDTGELFF
>TRBJ2-3|NA|TRBV5-4|NA
TGTGCCAGCACCACTGGGGGGGCGACCCCTTCAGATACGCAGTATTTT
CASTTGGATPSDTQYF
>TRBJ1-2|NA|TRBV12-3/TRBV12-4|TRBD1
TGTGCCAGCAGCTTAGGCCTCCGGGACAGCGACTTC
CASSLGLRDSDF
>TRBJ1-1|NA|TRBV3-1/TRBV3-2|NA
TGTGCCAGCAGCCGATCGGATCCGGGACAATGGAACACTGAAGCTTTCTTT
CASSRSDPGQWNTEAFF
>TRBJ2-4|NA|TRBV30|TRBD2
TGTGCCTGGAGTCCAGGGACTAGGGGAAACATTCAGTACTTC
CAWSPGTRGNIQYF
>TRBJ2-5|NA|TRBV5-1|TRBD1
TGCGCCAGCAGCTCCGACAGGGTTAGGCAAGAGACCCAGTACTTC
CASSSDRVRQETQYF
>TRBJ1-2|NA|TRBV24-1|NA
TGTGCCACCAGTGATTTTGGTCAGAACTATGGCTACACCTTC
CATSDFGQNYGYTF
>TRBJ2-7|NA|TRBV25-1|NA
TGTGCCAGCAGTACCCGGTTTGGGCAGTACTTC
CASSTRFGQYF
>TRBJ2-2|once|TRBV18|NA
TGTGCCAGCTCACCTTCCCTGTCCAACACCGGGGAGCTGTTTTTT
CASSPSLSNTGELFF
>TRBJ1-5|once|TRBV19|TRBD1
TGTGCCAGTAGTATAGGCCGTACAGGGGTGGGTAATCAGCCCCAGCATTTT
CASSIGRTGVGNQPQHF
>TRBJ2-3|NA|TRBV20-1|TRBD2
TGCAGTGCTAGTGACCGGCAGGGAGGGACAGATACGCAGTATTTT
CSASDRQGGTDTQYF
>TRBJ2-5|NA|TRBV28|TRBD1
TGTGCCACTATCCCCAGGGGGCGTTCGGAGACCCAGTACTTC
CATIPRGRSETQYF
>TRBJ2-1|few|TRBV7-2|NA
TGTGCCAGCAGCTTAGTGGGGGGGCTCTACAATGAGCAGTTCTTC
CASSLVGGLYNEQFF
>TRBJ2-5|NA|TRBV7-2|TRBD2
TGTGCCAGCAGTCCCCACGGGGGGGGGCTGGAAGAGACCCAGTACTTC
CASSPHGGGLEETQYF
>TRBJ1-2|NA|TRBV5-1|TRBD1
TGCGCCAGCAGCCTCGGACAGGGGGACTATGGCTACACCTTC
CASSLGQGDYGYTF
>TRBJ1-2|NA|TRBV12-3/TRBV12-4|NA
TGTGCCAGCAGTAAACAGGGAAAGGGAGGCTACACCTTC
CASSKQGKGGYTF
>TRBJ1-1|NA|TRBV7-9|TRBD1
TGTGCCAGCAGCTTACCTGGGACAGAGGGGACTGAAGCTTTCTTT
CASSLPGTEGTEAFF
>TRBJ1-1|NA|TRBV6-5|NA
TGTGCCAGCAGCCTCACAGCAAACACTGAAGCTTTCTTT
CASSLTANTEAFF
>TRBJ2-2|NA|TRBV15|TRBD1
TGTGCCACCAGCAGAGGGTGGGGACAGGGGTCCGGGGAGCTGTTTTTT
CATSRGWGQGSGELFF
>TRBJ2-1|few|TRBV15|TRBD1
TGTGCCACCAGCAGACAGGGGGCAGCCTACAATGAGCAGTTCTTC
CATSRQGAAYNEQFF
>TRBJ2-5|NA|TRBV11-2|TRBD2
TGTGCCAGCAGCTTAGATTTACAAGCGGGGGTCGGGACCCAGTACTTC
CASSLDLQAGVGTQYF
>TRBJ2-2|NA|TRBV4-3|TRBD2
TGCGCCAGCAGCCAATACTATAGCGGGGATGACACCGGGGAGCTGTTTTTT
CASSQYYSGDDTGELFF
>TRBJ2-2|NA|TRBV2|NA
TGTGCCAGCAGAACGACAGCTGGACCATTGTACACCGGGGAGCTGTTTTTT
CASRTTAGPLYTGELFF
>TRBJ2-5|few|TRBV11-2|NA
TGTGCCAGCAGCTCCCAACAGGGGGGGGAGACCCAGTACTTC
CASSSQQGGETQYF